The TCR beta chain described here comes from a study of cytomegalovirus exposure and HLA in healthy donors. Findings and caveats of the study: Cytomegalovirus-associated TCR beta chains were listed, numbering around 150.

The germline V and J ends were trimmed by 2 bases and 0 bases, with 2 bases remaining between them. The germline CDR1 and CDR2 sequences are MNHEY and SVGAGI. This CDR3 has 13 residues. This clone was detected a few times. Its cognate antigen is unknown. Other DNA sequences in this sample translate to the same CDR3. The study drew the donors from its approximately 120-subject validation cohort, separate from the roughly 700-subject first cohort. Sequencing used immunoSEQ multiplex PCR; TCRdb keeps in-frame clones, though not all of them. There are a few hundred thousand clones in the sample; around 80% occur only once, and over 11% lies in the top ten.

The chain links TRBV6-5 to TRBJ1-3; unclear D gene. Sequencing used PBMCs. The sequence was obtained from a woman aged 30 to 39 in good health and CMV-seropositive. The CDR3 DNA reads TGTGCCAGCAGTTACGACTCTGGAAACACCATATATTTT. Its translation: CASSYDSGNTIYF.